A selection of T cell receptor beta chains follows, all from one sample in a study of cytomegalovirus exposure and HLA in healthy donors. Libraries were prepared by immunoSEQ multiplex PCR; TCRdb keeps only in-frame clonotypes and omits some of them. The sample yields some 97,000 clones, approximately 81% seen once. The source material was PBMCs. These receptors came from a male donor in good health and CMV-seropositive. The CDR3 runs from the conserved cysteine through the conserved F or W. D genes are given only for firm matches. The listing skips clone size in some rows; elsewhere it reads once, few, many or a size class.

clone_size: .
d_call: TRBD2
j_call: TRBJ2-3
v_call: TRBV6-6
cdr3_aa: CASSVTSGGPDTQYF
cdr3_nt: TGTGCCAGCAGTGTGACTAGCGGGGGGCCAGATACGCAGTATTTT

clone_size: .
d_call: TRBD1
j_call: TRBJ2-2
v_call: TRBV11-2
cdr3_aa: CASSVKRTGGKVGELFF
cdr3_nt: TGTGCCAGCAGCGTAAAACGGACAGGTGGGAAGGTCGGGGAGCTGTTTTTT

clone_size: few
d_call: TRBD2
j_call: TRBJ2-1
v_call: TRBV7-2
cdr3_aa: CASSLAYVLAEYYNEQFF
cdr3_nt: TGTGCCAGCAGCTTAGCCTACGTACTAGCGGAATATTACAATGAGCAGTTCTTC

clone_size: .
d_call: .
j_call: TRBJ1-5
v_call: TRBV15
cdr3_aa: CATRGEGWAQPQHF
cdr3_nt: TGTGCCACCCGAGGGGAGGGGTGGGCTCAGCCCCAGCATTTT

clone_size: .
d_call: TRBD1
j_call: TRBJ2-7
v_call: TRBV4-2
cdr3_aa: CASSQGQGASYEQYF
cdr3_nt: TGTGCCAGCAGCCAAGGACAGGGGGCCTCCTACGAGCAGTACTTC

clone_size: .
d_call: TRBD1
j_call: TRBJ2-7
v_call: TRBV18
cdr3_aa: CASSPTPGQTSYEQYF
cdr3_nt: TGTGCCAGCTCACCAACTCCGGGACAGACCTCCTACGAGCAGTACTTC

clone_size: .
d_call: .
j_call: TRBJ2-7
v_call: TRBV7-3
cdr3_aa: CASSRGGGLDYEQYF
cdr3_nt: TGTGCCAGCAGCCGCGGGGGCGGCCTAGACTACGAGCAGTACTTC

clone_size: .
d_call: TRBD1
j_call: TRBJ1-4
v_call: TRBV9
cdr3_aa: CASSVPGTGGAEGEKLFF
cdr3_nt: TGTGCCAGCAGCGTACCCGGGACAGGGGGCGCCGAAGGTGAAAAACTGTTTTTT

clone_size: .
d_call: .
j_call: TRBJ1-2
v_call: TRBV12-5
cdr3_aa: CASGFRGSWYGYTF
cdr3_nt: TGTGCTAGTGGTTTTAGGGGCTCATGGTATGGCTACACCTTC

clone_size: .
d_call: .
j_call: TRBJ2-3
v_call: TRBV9
cdr3_aa: CASSPRQDADTQYF
cdr3_nt: TGTGCCAGCAGCCCACGACAGGATGCAGATACGCAGTATTTT

clone_size: .
d_call: TRBD1
j_call: TRBJ1-3
v_call: TRBV6-1
cdr3_aa: CASSERTGAGNTIYF
cdr3_nt: TGTGCCAGCAGTGAAAGGACAGGTGCTGGAAACACCATATATTTT

clone_size: .
d_call: TRBD1
j_call: TRBJ1-4
v_call: TRBV7-9
cdr3_aa: CASALAGTGSEKLFF
cdr3_nt: TGTGCCAGCGCCCTCGCCGGGACAGGGAGTGAAAAACTGTTTTTT

clone_size: .
d_call: TRBD2
j_call: TRBJ2-1
v_call: TRBV30
cdr3_aa: CAWSELAGGEQFF
cdr3_nt: TGTGCCTGGAGTGAACTAGCGGGGGGAGAGCAGTTCTTC

clone_size: .
d_call: TRBD2
j_call: TRBJ2-3
v_call: TRBV7-3
cdr3_aa: CASSLPGTSRTQYF
cdr3_nt: TGTGCCAGCAGCTTACCCGGGACTAGTAGGACGCAGTATTTT

clone_size: .
d_call: .
j_call: TRBJ1-1
v_call: TRBV6-1
cdr3_aa: CASSELAVNTEAFF
cdr3_nt: TGTGCCAGCAGTGAATTGGCGGTGAACACTGAAGCTTTCTTT

clone_size: .
d_call: .
j_call: TRBJ1-5
v_call: TRBV2
cdr3_aa: CASSLDRSNQPQHF
cdr3_nt: TGTGCCAGCAGCCTCGACAGAAGCAATCAGCCCCAGCATTTT